The clone carrying this T cell receptor beta chain was seen only a few times. The record originates from a study of beta chain features in type 1 diabetes. Staining for CD45RO/CCR7/CD25/CD127/CD95/CD27 allowed sorting of CD4+ naive, central memory, regulatory and stem cell-like memory cells. Reverse transcription of all isolated RNA meant that expressed TCRB transcripts were sequenced. Only in-frame clones appear in the TCRdb table, and some are missing; sequencing was by immunoSEQ multiplex PCR. Among under 95,000 clones listed, 25% to 35% were seen once. Germline CDR1 is MGHRA and CDR2 is YSYEKL. There are 14 residues in the CDR3. The trim removed 3 bases at V and 7 bases at J, leaving 5 bases unmatched.

The sample consisted of stem cell memory CD4+ T cells from blood. V and J are TRBV4-1 and TRBJ2-1; 8 nucleotides agree with TRBD2. This TCR came from a woman between 18 and 30 years old in good health. The CDR3 DNA follows: TGCGCCAGCAGCCAGCTACTAGCGGTGAATGAGCAGTTCTTC. Its protein product is CASSQLLAVNEQFF.